Reported below is one T cell receptor (beta chain). Antigen specificity is unknown. Per germline, CDR1 SGHRS and CDR2 YFSETQ. There are 16 residues in the CDR3. V dropped 5 bases and J dropped 9; count of bases not matched to a gene: 13. The data are from a study of blood T cells in healthy people across ages. Regarding the study as a whole: A roughly linear fall in TCR beta diversity per million T cells was seen with increasing age.

Then a second PCR, running roughly 7 to 11 cycles, was carried out with a sample-barcoded 5' primer and a J-beta primer mix. Using its own MiXCR run on the 5' RACE reads, TCRdb lists one record per CDR3 protein. The profile shows more than 800,000 distinct CDR3 sequences, more than 35% of them singletons. The sample consisted of blood. The chain recombines TRBV5-1 with TRBJ2-1, with 11 bases identical to TRBD2. The TCR sequence derives from an older woman in good health. The CDR3 DNA reads as TGCGCCAGCAGTTCAATACTAGCGGGAGATCCGGGTGAGCAGTTCTTC. It specifies CASSSILAGDPGEQFF. Together with reference TRBV5-1 and TRBJ2-1, the CDR3 gives the full variable domain: KAGVTQTPRYLIKTRGQQVTLSCSPISGHRSVSWYQQTPGQGLQFLFEYFSETQRNKGNFPGRFSGRQFSNSRSEMNVSTLELGDSALYLCASSSILAGDPGEQFFGPGTRLTVL.